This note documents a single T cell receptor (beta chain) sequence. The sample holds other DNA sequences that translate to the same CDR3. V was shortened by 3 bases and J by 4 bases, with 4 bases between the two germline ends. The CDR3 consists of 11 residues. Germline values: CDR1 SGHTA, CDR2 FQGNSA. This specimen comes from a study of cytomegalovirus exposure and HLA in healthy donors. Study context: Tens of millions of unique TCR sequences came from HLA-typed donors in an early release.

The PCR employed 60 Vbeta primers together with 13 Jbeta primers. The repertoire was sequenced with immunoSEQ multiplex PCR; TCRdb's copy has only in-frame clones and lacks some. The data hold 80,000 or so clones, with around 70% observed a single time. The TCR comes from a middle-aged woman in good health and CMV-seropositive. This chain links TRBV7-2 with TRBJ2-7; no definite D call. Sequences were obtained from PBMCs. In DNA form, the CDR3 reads TGTGCCAGCAGCTTCAAATACGAGCAGTACTTC. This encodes CASSFKYEQYF.